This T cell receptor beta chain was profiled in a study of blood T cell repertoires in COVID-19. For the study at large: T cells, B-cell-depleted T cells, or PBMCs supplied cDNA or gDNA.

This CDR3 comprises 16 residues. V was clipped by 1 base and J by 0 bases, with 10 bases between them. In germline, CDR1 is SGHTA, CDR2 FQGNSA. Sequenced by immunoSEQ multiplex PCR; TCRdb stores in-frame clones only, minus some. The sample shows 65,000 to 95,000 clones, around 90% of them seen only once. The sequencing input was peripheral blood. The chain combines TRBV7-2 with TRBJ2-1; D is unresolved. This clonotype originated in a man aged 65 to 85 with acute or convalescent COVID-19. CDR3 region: CASSLVQSSSYNEQFF. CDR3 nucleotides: TGTGCCAGCAGCTTAGTCCAGTCTAGCTCCTACAATGAGCAGTTCTTC.